The next 31 T cell receptor beta chains were all read from a single sample in a study of blood T cell repertoires in COVID-19. The repertoire was sequenced with immunoSEQ multiplex PCR; TCRdb's copy has only in-frame clones and lacks some. The sample has 250,000 to 300,000 clones, around 89% seen once. The sequenced sample consisted of peripheral blood. All receptors come from a woman in her thirties or forties with acute or convalescent COVID-19.

V is TRBV13 and J is TRBJ1-1, with a possible D match to TRBD1 (6 bases). V was shortened by 1 base and J by 1 base, with 7 bases between the two germline ends. This CDR3 region has 14 residues. Germline CDR1 and CDR2: PRHDT and FYEKMQ (reference sequence). The DNA for the CDR3 is TGTGCCAGCAGCTTAGAGGGGGAGAACACTGAAGCTTTCTTT. Translating gives CASSLEGENTEAFF.

This clone has only a few counts. Other DNA sequences within the sample encode an identical CDR3. The chain combines TRBV19 with TRBJ1-1; D is perhaps TRBD1 (5 bases). Trimming pared 7 bases from V and 5 bases from J, leaving 11 bases between. From germline, CDR1 is LNHDA and CDR2 SQIVND (reference sequence). This CDR3 spans 12 amino acids. The CDR3 region has the DNA TGTGCCAGTACAAGGGGAGGGACTGAAGCTTTCTTT. This gives the protein CASTRGGTEAFF.

V and J are TRBV7-3 and TRBJ1-1; D is perhaps TRBD1 (6 bases). The CDR3 runs 19 residues. V gave up 0 bases and J gave up 2 bases, with 22 bases separating them. Germline V lookup: CDR1 SGHTA, CDR2 FQGTGA. The CDR3 loop is CASSLTGVAMGHSNTEAFF. CDR3 DNA sequence: TGTGCCAGCAGCTTAACGGGGGTGGCTATGGGACACTCAAACACTGAAGCTTTCTTT.

This sequence joins TRBV13 and TRBJ1-2; 8 bases agree with TRBD1. J was trimmed by 4 bases and V by 5 bases; bases with no gene match: 3. This CDR3 spans 13 amino acids. Germline CDR1 PRHDT, CDR2 FYEKMQ (reference sequence). The CDR3 DNA follows: TGTGCCAGCAGCATAGACAGGGGCTATGGCTACACCTTC. This encodes CASSIDRGYGYTF.

The chain combines TRBV7-2 with TRBJ2-5; D possibly corresponds to TRBD2 (6 bases). The CDR3 is made up of 15 amino acids. V lost 4 bases, J lost 2 bases, and 14 bases lay in between. Germline V gives CDR1 SGHTA, CDR2 FQGNSA. The CDR3 bases are TGTGCCAGCAGCTCTTTGGCGGGACGGCAAGAGACCCAGTACTTC. This encodes CASSSLAGRQETQYF.

This chain connects TRBV9 to TRBJ1-6; D gene unclear. In germline, CDR1 is SGDLS, CDR2 YYNGEE. The CDR3 has 13 residues. V lost 0 bases to trimming and J lost 10 bases, with 8 bases between them. In DNA form, the CDR3 reads TGTGCCAGCAGCGTAGACGAGGAATCACCCCTCCACTTT. Its protein product is CASSVDEESPLHF.

This chain joins TRBV24-1 and TRBJ2-3; 9 bases are shared with TRBD2. The germline V gene encodes CDR1 KGHDR and CDR2 SFDVKD. This CDR3 is 15 amino acids long. V gave up 5 bases and J gave up 4 bases; unmatched junction bases: 6. The CDR3 region has the DNA TGTGCCACCAGTGGTAGCGGGGGTGGGGCAGATACGCAGTATTTT. Translating gives CATSGSGGGADTQYF.

V usage is TRBV4-2 and J usage is TRBJ2-4, with 8 nucleotides matching TRBD2. V was clipped by 1 base and J by 0 bases; unmatched bases: 11. The V gene's germline CDR1 is LGHNA and CDR2 YNFKEQ. CDR3 length: 19 amino acids. The CDR3 coding sequence is TGTGCCAGCAGCCAAGGAGAGCGGGGGCCTGAAACAGCCAAAAACATTCAGTACTTC. Translation: CASSQGERGPETAKNIQYF.

This clone appeared many times. The chain joins TRBV11-3 to TRBJ2-2; the D is unclear. V was clipped by 3 bases and J by 6 bases, with 5 bases between them. The V gene's germline CDR1 is SGHNT and CDR2 YENEEA. The CDR3 runs 12 residues. CDR3 residues: CASSFVPGELFF. CDR3 nucleotides: TGTGCCAGCAGCTTCGTTCCCGGGGAGCTGTTTTTT.

The chain has TRBV2 and TRBJ1-1; the match to TRBD1 covers 10 bases. V shed 4 bases and J 9 bases; nucleotides not matched to a gene: 5. The CDR3 loop spans 13 amino acids. Germline loops: CDR1 SNHLY, CDR2 FYNNEI. The CDR3 protein is CASSGRDRGKAFF. The CDR3 nucleotides read TGTGCCAGCAGTGGCCGGGACAGGGGAAAAGCTTTCTTT.

The chain uses TRBV5-1 and TRBJ2-3, with D perhaps TRBD1 (5 bases). The CDR3 contains 15 residues. The V gene lost 1 base and the J gene lost 1 base, with 10 bases spanning the gap. CDR1 and CDR2 (germline): SGHRS, YFSETQ. The DNA of the CDR3 is TGCGCCAGCAGCTTGTCCGGACACCGCACAGATACGCAGTATTTT. It translates to CASSLSGHRTDTQYF.

The rearrangement joins TRBV2 to TRBJ1-1; 7 bases map to TRBD1. The CDR3 spans 11 residues. V gave up 7 bases and J gave up 7 bases; unmatched junction bases: 3. Germline V gene lookup returns CDR1 SNHLY and CDR2 FYNNEI. CDR3 nucleotides: TGTGCCAGCAAGGGGGCCGGTGAAGCTTTCTTT. Its protein is CASKGAGEAFF.

The chain links TRBV6-5 to TRBJ2-7; 11 nucleotides align to TRBD1. This CDR3 comprises 12 residues. Per the germline V gene, CDR1 is MNHEY and CDR2 is SVGAGI. V shed 10 bases and J 11 bases; nucleotides not matched to a gene: 10. The CDR3 DNA follows: TGTGCCACTAGAGGACAGGGGGCTACGGAGTACGTC. Residues: CATRGQGATEYV.

The genes are TRBV5-1 and TRBJ1-1, with D possibly TRBD1 on 6 matching bases. Germline CDR1 and CDR2: SGHRS and YFSETQ. Trimming pared 4 bases from V and 11 bases from J, leaving 15 bases between. The CDR3 is made up of 12 amino acids. CDR3 nucleotide sequence: TGCGCCAGCAGCCTGCAGGGGAGGGAGGCTTTCTTT. This sequence encodes CASSLQGREAFF. Full variable domain (rest looked up from reference TRBV5-1 and TRBJ1-1): KAGVTQTPRYLIKTRGQQVTLSCSPISGHRSVSWYQQTPGQGLQFLFEYFSETQRNKGNFPGRFSGRQFSNSRSEMNVSTLELGDSALYLCASSLQGREAFFGQGTRLTVV.

This clone showed up just once. J is TRBJ2-1 and V is TRBV7-2, with TRBD1 identical over 7 bases. The CDR3 runs 14 residues. Germline V gene lookup returns CDR1 SGHTA and CDR2 FQGNSA. The ends lost 3 bases at V and 6 bases at J; junction bases unmatched: 5. CDR3 DNA sequence: TGTGCCAGCAGCTTTGGCAGGGGGATCAATGAGCAGTTCTTC. Amino acid sequence: CASSFGRGINEQFF. Full variable domain (remainder filled in from reference TRBV7-2 and TRBJ2-1): GAGVSQSPSNKVTEKGKDVELRCDPISGHTALYWYRQSLGQGLEFLIYFQGNSAPDKSGLPSDRFSAERTGGSVSTLTIQRTQQEDSAVYLCASSFGRGINEQFFGPGTRLTVL.

The chain is built from TRBV4-1 and TRBJ1-2; no reliable D call. This CDR3 has 12 residues. Germline V gene data show CDR1 as MGHRA and CDR2 as YSYEKL. V was clipped by 1 base and J by 6 bases, with 6 bases between them. The CDR3 nucleotides are TGCGCCAGCAGCCAAGGAGGGAATGGCTACACCTTC. This codes for CASSQGGNGYTF.

The chain uses TRBV19 and TRBJ1-2; 9 nucleotides line up with TRBD1. Germline CDR1 LNHDA, CDR2 SQIVND (reference sequence). The CDR3 contains 14 residues. V gave up 6 bases and J gave up 6 bases; unmatched junction bases: 8. In DNA, the CDR3 is TGTGCCAGTAGGTCCGGGACAGGGCGAGATGGCTACACCTTC. Amino acids: CASRSGTGRDGYTF.

This chain uses TRBV29-1 with TRBJ1-1; 8 nucleotides match TRBD1. There are 12 residues in the CDR3. V was pared by 6 bases and J by 4 bases, with 4 bases of the junction left unmatched. Germline V gene data show CDR1 as SQVTM and CDR2 as ANQGSEA. CDR3 in amino acids: CSVLDRGTEAFF. The CDR3 DNA reads TGCAGCGTGCTAGACAGGGGCACTGAAGCTTTCTTT. The whole variable domain, remainder taken from reference TRBV29-1 and TRBJ1-1, is SAVISQKPSRDICQRGTSLTIQCQVDSQVTMMFWYRQQPGQSLTLIATANQGSEATYESGFVIDKFPISRPNLTFSTLTVSNMSPEDSSIYLCSVLDRGTEAFFGQGTRLTVV.

This clone was observed a single time. The genes are TRBV6-1 and TRBJ2-3; 12 nucleotides align to TRBD2. The CDR3 is made up of 18 amino acids. V gave up 2 bases and J gave up 5 bases; unmatched junction bases: 11. CDR1 MNHNS and CDR2 SASEGT come from the germline V gene. The CDR3 DNA reads TGTGCCAGCAGTGAAACCTGGGGCACTAGCGGGGGGCGAGATACGCAGTATTTT. It translates to CASSETWGTSGGRDTQYF.

The chain is built from TRBV30 and TRBJ1-4; 7 nucleotides line up with TRBD1. The CDR3 is made up of 18 amino acids. Trimming removed 2 bases from V and 4 bases from J; junction bases left unmatched: 16. CDR1 is GTSNPN, CDR2 SVGIG, per germline (reference sequence). Here the CDR3 reads CAWSPPSILGQINEKLFF. In nucleotides, the CDR3 is TGTGCCTGGAGTCCGCCGTCTATCTTGGGACAGATTAATGAAAAACTGTTTTTT. The full variable domain, completed using reference TRBV30 and TRBJ1-4, is SQTIHQWPATLVQPVGSPLSLECTVEGTSNPNLYWYRQAAGRGLQLLFYSVGIGQISSEVPQNLSASRPQDRQFILSSKKLLLSDSGFYLCAWSPPSILGQINEKLFFGSGTQLSVL.

The chain employs TRBV30 and TRBJ2-7; 8 bases are shared with TRBD1. This CDR3 region has 13 residues. The trim removed 1 base at V and 6 bases at J, leaving 5 bases unmatched. Germline V CDR1 and CDR2: GTSNPN, SVGIG (reference sequence). Written as DNA, the CDR3 is TGTGCCTGGAGTGAGCAGGGGGCGGGCGAGCAGTACGTC. Its translation is CAWSEQGAGEQYV.

The chain links TRBV7-9 to TRBJ2-3; D may be TRBD2 (6 bases). In germline, CDR1 is SEHNR, CDR2 FQNEAQ (reference sequence). V dropped 7 bases and J dropped 2 bases, with 10 bases sitting between them. The CDR3 runs to 13 residues. CDR3 sequence (DNA): TGTGCCAGCATGCGGGATACCACAGATACGCAGTATTTT. Translation gives CASMRDTTDTQYF.

This CDR3 reads CASSLVINTEAFF. The CDR3, as DNA: TGTGCCAGCAGCTTAGTTATAAACACTGAAGCTTTCTTT. This chain joins TRBV11-2 and TRBJ1-1; D remains unclear. Germline V lookup: CDR1 SGHAT, CDR2 FQNNGV. Trimming pared 1 base from V and 2 bases from J, leaving 5 bases between. This CDR3 is 13 amino acids long.

Here the CDR3 reads CAISEGQNREKLFF. Written as DNA, the CDR3 is TGTGCCATCAGTGAAGGACAGAATAGGGAAAAACTGTTTTTT. The chain couples TRBV10-3 to TRBJ1-4, with a possible D match to TRBD1 (6 bases). The germline gives CDR1 ENHRY, CDR2 SYGVKD. CDR3 length: 14 residues. Trimming cost V 3 bases and J 8 bases, with 13 bases left between them.

This clone was detected only once. The chain couples TRBV14 to TRBJ2-3; 8 positions agree with TRBD2. Trimming at V came to 4 bases and at J to 0 bases, leaving 3 bases not matched to a gene. Germline CDR1 and CDR2: SGHDN and FVKESK. The CDR3 extends over 15 amino acids. CDR3 region: CASSLQRGSTDTQYF. As DNA, the CDR3 is TGTGCCAGCAGCCTTCAGCGGGGGAGCACAGATACGCAGTATTTT.

The V gene is TRBV3-1 (or the pseudogene TRBV3-2), the J gene TRBJ1-4; 8 nucleotides align to TRBD1. The CDR3 covers 14 residues. Germline values: CDR1 LGHDT, CDR2 YNNKEL (reference sequence). Trimming removed 3 bases from V and 8 bases from J; junction bases left unmatched: 5. The CDR3 DNA follows: TGTGCCAGCAGCCACAGGGACAGGCCAGAAAAACTGTTTTTT. This encodes CASSHRDRPEKLFF.

The J gene is TRBJ1-2, the V gene TRBV30, with TRBD1 matching 8 bases. J was trimmed by 5 bases and V by 5 bases; bases with no gene match: 4. Germline V gene sequence: CDR1 GTSNPN, CDR2 SVGIG (reference sequence). The CDR3 sequence is 12 residues long. Here the CDR3 reads CAWDRGGYGYTF. DNA of the CDR3: TGTGCCTGGGACAGGGGAGGGTATGGCTACACCTTC.

This rearrangement joins TRBV5-6 to TRBJ2-2, with 12 bases identical to TRBD1. The germline V gene encodes CDR1 SGHDT and CDR2 YYEEEE. V lost 4 bases and J lost 5; bases outside the gene matches: 12. The CDR3 length is 18 residues. The CDR3 loop is CASSPNYRDRGLTGELFF. In DNA, the CDR3 is TGTGCCAGCAGCCCGAATTACCGGGACAGGGGGCTTACCGGGGAGCTGTTTTTT.

This chain joins TRBV6-5 and TRBJ1-3; D gene ambiguous. The V and J ends lost 7 bases and 1 base respectively, with 14 bases between them. The CDR3 runs to 15 residues. CDR1 MNHEY and CDR2 SVGAGI come from the germline V gene. CDR3 DNA: TGTGCCAGCATGAGCAGGCCTGGGTCTGGAAACACCATATATTTT. This encodes CASMSRPGSGNTIYF.

Details on this clone: Other DNA sequences in the sample encode the same CDR3. The rearrangement uses TRBV5-1 and TRBJ1-2; no reliable D call. CDR1 is SGHRS, CDR2 YFSETQ, per germline. There are 14 residues in the CDR3. Trimming took 0 bases from V and 0 from J, leaving 6 bases between them. The CDR3 DNA sequence: TGCGCCAGCAGCTTGGGGGGAGCTAACTATGGCTACACCTTC. This encodes CASSLGGANYGYTF.

This clone was found once. J is TRBJ1-6 and V is TRBV6-4; D is possibly TRBD1 (5 bases). Trimming stripped 0 bases from V and 9 bases from J, with 12 bases between. The CDR3 runs to 15 residues. Germline-derived CDR1 and CDR2 are MRHNA and SNTAGT. The CDR3 spells CASSDSIGHTSPLHF. CDR3 DNA sequence: TGTGCCAGCAGTGACTCGATAGGACACACTTCACCCCTCCACTTT.